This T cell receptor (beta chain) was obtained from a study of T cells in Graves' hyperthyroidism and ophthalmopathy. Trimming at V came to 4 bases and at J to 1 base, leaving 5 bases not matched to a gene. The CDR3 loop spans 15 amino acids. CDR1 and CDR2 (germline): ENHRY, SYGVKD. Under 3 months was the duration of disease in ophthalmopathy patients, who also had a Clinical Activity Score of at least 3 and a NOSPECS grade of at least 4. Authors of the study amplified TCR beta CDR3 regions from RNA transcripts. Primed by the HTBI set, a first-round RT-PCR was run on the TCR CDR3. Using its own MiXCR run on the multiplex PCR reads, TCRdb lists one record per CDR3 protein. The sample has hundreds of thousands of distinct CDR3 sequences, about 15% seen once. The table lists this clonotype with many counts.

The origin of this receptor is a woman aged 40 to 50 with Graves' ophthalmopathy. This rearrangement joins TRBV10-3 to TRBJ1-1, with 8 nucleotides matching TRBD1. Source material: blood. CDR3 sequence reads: CAISGGQGGNTEAFF. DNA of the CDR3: TGTGCCATCAGTGGCGGACAGGGAGGGAACACTGAAGCTTTCTTT.